Listed below are T cell receptor beta chains from one sample, sequenced in a study of tumor-infiltrating lymphocytes in primary liver carcinoma. Each CDR3 protein is one row after TCRdb ran MiXCR on the multiplex PCR reads. The top ten clones hold roughly a third of a sample with tens of thousands of distinct CDR3 sequences, over 60% of them seen once. The sequenced sample consisted of liver tumor tissue from sampling region 5. These TCRs come from a man aged 35 to 55 with primary liver carcinoma and hepatitis B virus infection. Both conserved end residues are part of each CDR3. A D gene is named only where the DNA matches it firmly. Only part of the rows carry a size: once, few, many, or a class if the clone is expanded.

>NA|TRBJ2-3|15|NA|TRBV6-5
CVSSYVGLSTDTQYF
TGTGTCAGCAGTTACGTGGGGCTAAGCACAGATACGCAGTATTTT
>NA|TRBJ2-2|13|once|TRBV11-2
CASSSTDTGELFF
TGTGCCAGCAGTTCGACGGACACCGGGGAGCTTTTTTTT
>NA|TRBJ1-6|18|NA|TRBV4-1
CTSSQAIEQTSYNSPFHF
TGCACCAGCAGCCAAGCAATAGAACAGACGTCCTATAATTCACCCTTCCACTTT
>TRBD1|TRBJ1-2|15|NA|TRBV12-3/TRBV12-4
CVSSLGQGADYGYTF
TGTGTCAGCAGTCTCGGACAGGGGGCAGACTATGGCTACACCTTC
>NA|TRBJ2-6|17|medium-sized|TRBV6-6
CASSYGWDVTGANVLTF
TGTGCCAGCAGTTACGGATGGGACGTGACTGGGGCCAACGTCCTGACTTTC
>TRBD2|TRBJ2-7|13|NA|TRBV6-5
CASSYPGGGEQYF
TGTGCCAGCAGTTACCCGGGGGGTGGCGAGCAGTACTTC
>TRBD2|TRBJ2-7|14|once|TRBV20-1
CSARGTIGMGEQYF
TGCAGTGCTAGGGGGACTATTGGGATGGGGGAGCAGTACTTT
>TRBD2|TRBJ2-3|18|NA|TRBV4-2
CVSSQVVLLAGATDTQYF
TGTGTCAGCAGCCAAGTGGTGCTCCTAGCGGGAGCGACAGATACGCAGTATTTT
>TRBD2|TRBJ2-3|20|many|TRBV4-1
CASSQPGLAGGPQGTDTQYF
TGCGCCAGCAGCCAACCGGGACTAGCGGGAGGGCCGCAGGGCACAGATACGCAGTATTTT
>TRBD1|TRBJ2-7|14|once|TRBV6-6
CVSSDDRERHEQYF
TGTGTCAGCAGTGACGACAGGGAGCGGCACGAGCAGTACTTC
>NA|TRBJ2-5|16|once|TRBV11-2
CASSQTPGEGKESQHF
TGTGCTAGCAGCCAAACTCCTGGCGAGGGGAAAGAGAGCCAGCACTTC
>NA|TRBJ2-7|14|NA|TRBV4-1
CATSRRTDPYEQYF
TGCGCCACCAGTCGACGGACAGACCCCTACGAGCAGTACTTC
>NA|TRBJ1-1|14|NA|TRBV12-3/TRBV12-4
CTSSLLPEGTKAFF
TGTACCAGCAGTTTACTGCCAGAGGGCACTAAAGCTTTCTTT
>TRBD2|TRBJ2-3|20|NA|TRBV4-1
CASSQPGLAGGPQSTDTEYF
TGCGCCAGCAGCCAACCGGGACTAGCGGGAGGGCCGCAGAGCACAGATACGGAGTATTTT
>NA|TRBJ2-5|14|NA|TRBV6-6
CASSPGGRQETRYF
TGCGCCAGCAGTCCCGGCGGGCGACAAGAGACCCGGTACTTC
>NA|TRBJ2-7|14|medium-sized|TRBV5-6
CASSLAESEYEQYF
TGTGCCAGCAGCTTGGCGGAGTCAGAATACGAGCAGTACTTC
>TRBD2|TRBJ2-3|17|many|TRBV6-1
CASSAGGTSGTWGTQYF
TGTGCCAGCAGTGCCGGAGGGACTAGCGGGACGTGGGGTACGCAGTATTTT
>NA|TRBJ2-2|14|NA|TRBV19
CASSISPGSGKLFF
TGTGCCAGTAGTATTTCTCCTGGGTCCGGGAAGCTGTTTTTT
>NA|TRBJ2-7|13|NA|TRBV6-2/TRBV6-3
CPSRGTGRGWQYF
TGTCCCAGCAGAGGTACAGGGCGTGGTTGGCAGTACTTC
>NA|TRBJ1-1|14|few|TRBV6-5
CAKRSGTLNTEAFF
TGTGCCAAGAGATCCGGGACGCTGAACACTGAAGCTTTCTTT
>NA|TRBJ1-2|13|NA|TRBV12-3/TRBV12-4
CVSSLRGAGGYTF
TGTGTCAGCAGTTTGAGGGGGGCGGGGGGTTACACCTTC
>NA|TRBJ1-2|15|NA|TRBV4-2
CASSQDMDNGGGYTF
TGTGCCAGCAGCCAAGATATGGACAATGGTGGTGGCTACACCTTC
>TRBD2|TRBJ2-3|18|NA|TRBV5-4
CASSGLAGGPTSTNTQYF
TGTGCCAGCAGCGGACTAGCAGGAGGGCCTACAAGCACAAATACGCAATATTTT
>NA|TRBJ2-3|13|NA|TRBV6-1
CVSNEASVVPQYF
TGTGTCAGCAATGAAGCGTCGGTAGTTCCGCAGTATTTT